The clone carrying this T cell receptor (beta chain) was seen a few times. What it binds is unknown. As the method for making TCR beta libraries, quantitative 5'-RACE with molecular barcodes was used. TCRdb re-called the 5' RACE reads through MiXCR, storing one row per CDR3 protein. The sample consists of a few hundred thousand distinct CDR3 sequences, around 20% of them appearing once. This sample stems from a study of CD8 T cells in ankylosing spondylitis. Study-wide results and limits: Ankylosing spondylitis blood appeared to carry a characteristic TCR beta motif of fewer than 10 highly homologous variants. Reports say disease-linked clones showed up significantly more in matched ankylosing spondylitis synovial fluid.

Specimen: blood, either unsorted or a sorted T cell fraction (not recorded which). The sequence was collected from a male donor with ankylosing spondylitis or in good health (not recorded which).

The CDR3 region is CSAGLDSSSYNEQFF. CDR3 nucleotides: TGCAGCGCCGGACTCGACAGTAGCTCCTACAATGAGCAGTTCTTC. The chain combines TRBV29-1 with TRBJ2-1; either TRBD1 or TRBD2 may fit D (5 bases each). Trimming removed 7 bases from V and 0 bases from J, with 16 bases in between. The germline gives CDR1 SQVTM, CDR2 ANQGSEA. The CDR3 has 15 residues.